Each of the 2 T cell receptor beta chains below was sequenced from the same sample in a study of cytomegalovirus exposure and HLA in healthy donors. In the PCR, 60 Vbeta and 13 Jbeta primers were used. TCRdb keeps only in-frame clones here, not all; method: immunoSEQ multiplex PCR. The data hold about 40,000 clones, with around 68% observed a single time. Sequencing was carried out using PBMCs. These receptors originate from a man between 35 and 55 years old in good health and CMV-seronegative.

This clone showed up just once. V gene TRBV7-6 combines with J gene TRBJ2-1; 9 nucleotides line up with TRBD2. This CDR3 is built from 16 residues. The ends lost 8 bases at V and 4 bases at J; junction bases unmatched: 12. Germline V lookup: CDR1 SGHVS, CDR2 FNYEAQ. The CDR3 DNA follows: TGTGCCAGCTCCGCCGGGCGGGGGGGCATATACAATGAGCAGTTCTTC. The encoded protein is CASSAGRGGIYNEQFF.

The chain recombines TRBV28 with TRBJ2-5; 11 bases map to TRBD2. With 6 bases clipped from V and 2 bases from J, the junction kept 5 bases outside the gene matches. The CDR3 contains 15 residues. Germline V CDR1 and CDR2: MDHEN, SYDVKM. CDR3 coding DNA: TGTGCCAGCAGCCCTAGCGGGGGGCCACAAGAGACCCAGTACTTC. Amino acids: CASSPSGGPQETQYF. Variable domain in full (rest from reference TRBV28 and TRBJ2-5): DVKVTQSSRYLVKRTGEKVFLECVQDMDHENMFWYRQDPGLGLRLIYFSYDVKMKEKGDIPEGYSVSREKKERFSLILESASTNQTSMYLCASSPSGGPQETQYFGPGTRLLVL.